Listed below are T cell receptor beta chains from one sample, sequenced in a study of blood T cell repertoires in COVID-19. Only in-frame clones appear in the TCRdb table, and some are missing; sequencing was by immunoSEQ multiplex PCR. The sample lists about 200,000 clones, approximately 90% occurring once. Sequenced: peripheral blood. The source of these receptors is a human donor in a cohort sampled during active COVID-19. The conserved cysteine and the conserved F or W are not part of the CDR3 here.

v_call cdr3_aa
TRBV6-2/TRBV6-3 ASSYLTRANAGGEQY
TRBV7-9 ASSRDRTATNEKLF
TRBV5-4 ASSDTGRGMAKNIQY
TRBV28 ASSRGAGRDTQY
TRBV4-2 ASSQDSRTDLLPLH
TRBV9 ASSSRTSGDTQY
TRBV27 ASSPTSGTFNEQF
TRBV9 ASSPRLAAETQY
TRBV19 ASSPKGDRVTETQY
TRBV3-1/TRBV3-2 ASSQALAAYEQY
TRBV6-1 ASSDWGRSEQF
TRBV5-6 ASSLGDSSSGNTIY
TRBV9 ASSVASQGAEQY
TRBV7-9 ASRSPGQGARTEAF
TRBV15 ATSREGQGTDTQY
TRBV20-1 SAFRDTQY
TRBV11-2 ASSLGAKLQTDTQY
TRBV5-1 ASSGGQGTYEQY
TRBV24-1 ATSLSGSGHEQF
TRBV5-4 ASSLRGSVEQY
TRBV30 AFAGTRGYEQY
TRBV11-2 ASSLDQADTQY
TRBV24-1 ATSDSGAGANVLT
TRBV5-4 ASSPDSVMRGNEQF
TRBV10-3 AISQGLARGDTQY
TRBV10-3 AIRGANSGNTIY
TRBV7-6 ASSLEGTRNPGELF
TRBV28 ASRTLSGGPTYNEQF
TRBV27 ASSFGTGVYGYT
TRBV14 ASSPVSGAYQETQY
TRBV3-1/TRBV3-2 ASSLQRGSYTGELF
TRBV25-1 ASSDGLAGRSYEQY
TRBV6-2/TRBV6-3 ASSLGTGTRTHQPQH
TRBV23-1 ASSHPRRLQRGPPPYEQY
TRBV11-3 ASSLGAQGLGVGEQF
TRBV6-2/TRBV6-3 ASSRRQGPFQ
TRBV19 ASTSGDRHTDTQY
TRBV28 ASNSGGGHYNEQF
TRBV6-2/TRBV6-3 ASSGQSNQPQH
TRBV27 ASSLSLLREQY
TRBV12-3/TRBV12-4 ASSPGWYNEQF
TRBV5-1 ASSPTGTSAHEQY
TRBV30 AWNQGYSPLH
TRBV6-2/TRBV6-3 ASSYLLAGEAKNIQY
TRBV6-5 ASSSIWREKLF
TRBV28 ASGLPGQGVNGYT
TRBV6-5 ATRRNYGYT
TRBV20-1 SAAIAEAF
TRBV6-4 ASSLHLSSYNEQF
TRBV7-2 ASSFGGGAYNEQF
TRBV6-1 ASSEAPSNYGYT
TRBV5-1 ASSDRSGTDTQY
TRBV28 ASSPSWLNYEQY